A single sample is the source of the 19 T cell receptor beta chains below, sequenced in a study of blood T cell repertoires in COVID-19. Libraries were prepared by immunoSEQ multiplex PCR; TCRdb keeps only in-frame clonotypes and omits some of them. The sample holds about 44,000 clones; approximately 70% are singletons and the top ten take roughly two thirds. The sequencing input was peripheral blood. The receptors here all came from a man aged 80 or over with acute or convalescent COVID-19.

The CDR3 DNA is TGTGCCAGCAGTTACTCGGATGGGGCTCCCTACGAGCAGTACTTC. This codes for CASSYSDGAPYEQYF. This sequence joins TRBV6-5 and TRBJ2-7; TRBD1 is a possible D gene (5 bases). Germline V gene data show CDR1 as MNHEY and CDR2 as SVGAGI. CDR3 length: 15 residues. Trimming shortened V by 0 bases and J by 2 bases, and 11 bases separated the two germline ends.

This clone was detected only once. The CDR3 DNA reads as TGTGCCAGCAGCTCCCCGCAACAGGGGATGCACGAGCAGTACTTC. Residues: CASSSPQQGMHEQYF. This chain joins TRBV27 and TRBJ2-7; 7 nucleotides match TRBD1. The CDR3 has 15 residues. Per germline, CDR1 MNHEY and CDR2 SMNVEV (reference sequence). Losses at the gene ends were 6 bases for V and 5 bases for J; bases not matched to a gene: 13.

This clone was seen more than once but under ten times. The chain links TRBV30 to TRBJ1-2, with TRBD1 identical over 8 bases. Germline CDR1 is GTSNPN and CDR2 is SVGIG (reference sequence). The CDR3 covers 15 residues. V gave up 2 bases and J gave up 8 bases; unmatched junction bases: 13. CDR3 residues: CAWSSWTGRAGGYTF. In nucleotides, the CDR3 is TGTGCCTGGAGTAGCTGGACAGGGAGGGCCGGCGGCTACACCTTC. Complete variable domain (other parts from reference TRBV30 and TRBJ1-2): SQTIHQWPATLVQPVGSPLSLECTVEGTSNPNLYWYRQAAGRGLQLLFYSVGIGQISSEVPQNLSASRPQDRQFILSSKKLLLSDSGFYLCAWSSWTGRAGGYTFGSGTRLTVV.

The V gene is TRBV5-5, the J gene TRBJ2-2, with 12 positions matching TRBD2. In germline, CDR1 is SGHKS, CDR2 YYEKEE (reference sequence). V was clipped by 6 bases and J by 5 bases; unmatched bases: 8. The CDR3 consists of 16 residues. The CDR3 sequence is CASKGLAGLGTGELFF. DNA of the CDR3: TGTGCCAGCAAGGGACTAGCGGGTCTTGGGACCGGGGAGCTGTTTTTT.

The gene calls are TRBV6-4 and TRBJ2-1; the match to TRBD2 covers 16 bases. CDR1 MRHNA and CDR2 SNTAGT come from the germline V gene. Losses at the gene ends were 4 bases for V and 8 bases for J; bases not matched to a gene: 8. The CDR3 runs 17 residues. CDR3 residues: CASSARGLAGGPDEQFF. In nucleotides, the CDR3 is TGTGCCAGCAGTGCCCGGGGACTAGCGGGAGGGCCCGATGAGCAGTTCTTC.

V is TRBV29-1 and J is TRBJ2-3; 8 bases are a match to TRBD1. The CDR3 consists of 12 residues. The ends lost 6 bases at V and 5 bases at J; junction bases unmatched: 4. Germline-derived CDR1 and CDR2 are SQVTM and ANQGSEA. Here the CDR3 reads CSVGQGKDTQYF. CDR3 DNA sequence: TGCAGCGTAGGACAGGGTAAAGATACGCAGTATTTT.

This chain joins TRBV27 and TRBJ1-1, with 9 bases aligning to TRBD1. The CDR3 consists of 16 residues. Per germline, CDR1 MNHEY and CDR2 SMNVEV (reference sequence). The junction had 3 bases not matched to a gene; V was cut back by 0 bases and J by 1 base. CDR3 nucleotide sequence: TGTGCCAGCAGTTTATCTATGGACAGGGGGAACACTGAAGCTTTCTTT. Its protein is CASSLSMDRGNTEAFF.

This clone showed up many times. CDR3 amino acids: CATSRDAWSGGYTF. Here the CDR3 DNA reads TGTGCCACCAGCAGAGACGCGTGGAGTGGGGGCTACACCTTC. This rearrangement joins TRBV15 to TRBJ1-2; D not resolved. The CDR3 consists of 14 residues. Germline V gene data show CDR1 as LNHNV and CDR2 as YYDKDF (reference sequence). V lost 0 bases to trimming and J lost 8 bases, with 13 bases between them.

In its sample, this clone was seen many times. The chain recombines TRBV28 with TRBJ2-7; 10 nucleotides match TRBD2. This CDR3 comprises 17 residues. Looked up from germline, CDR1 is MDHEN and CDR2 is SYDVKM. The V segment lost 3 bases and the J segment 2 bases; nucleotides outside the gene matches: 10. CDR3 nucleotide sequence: TGTGCCAGCAGTTTGTTTATCCCGGGACTAGCGCCCTACGAGCAGTACTTC. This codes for CASSLFIPGLAPYEQYF.

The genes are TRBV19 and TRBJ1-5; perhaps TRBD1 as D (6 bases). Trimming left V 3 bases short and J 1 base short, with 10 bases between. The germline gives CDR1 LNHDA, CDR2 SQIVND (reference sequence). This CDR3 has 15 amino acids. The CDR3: CASSMHQGSNQPQHF. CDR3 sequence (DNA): TGTGCCAGTAGTATGCACCAGGGGAGCAATCAGCCCCAGCATTTT. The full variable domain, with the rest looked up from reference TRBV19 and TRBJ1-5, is DGGITQSPKYLFRKEGQNVTLSCEQNLNHDAMYWYRQDPGQGLRLIYYSQIVNDFQKGDIAEGYSVSREKKESFPLTVTSAQKNPTAFYLCASSMHQGSNQPQHFGDGTRLSIL.

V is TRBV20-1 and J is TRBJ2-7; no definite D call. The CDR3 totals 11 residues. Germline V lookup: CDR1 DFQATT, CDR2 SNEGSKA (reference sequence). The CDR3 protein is CTVSSWYEQYF. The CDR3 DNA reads TGCACCGTGAGTAGCTGGTACGAGCAGTACTTC.

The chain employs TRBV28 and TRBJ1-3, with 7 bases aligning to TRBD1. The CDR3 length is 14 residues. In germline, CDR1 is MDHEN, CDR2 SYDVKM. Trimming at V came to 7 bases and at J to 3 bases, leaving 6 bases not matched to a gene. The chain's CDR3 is CASTRDSVGNTIYF. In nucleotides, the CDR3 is TGTGCCAGCACTAGGGACAGCGTTGGAAACACCATATATTTT.

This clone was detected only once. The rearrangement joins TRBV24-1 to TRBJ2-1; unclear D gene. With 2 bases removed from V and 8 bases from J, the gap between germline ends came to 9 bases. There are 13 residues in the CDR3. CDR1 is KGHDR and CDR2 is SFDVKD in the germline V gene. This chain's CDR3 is CATSDSRIHEQFF. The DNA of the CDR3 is TGTGCCACCAGTGATTCTAGAATCCATGAGCAGTTCTTC.

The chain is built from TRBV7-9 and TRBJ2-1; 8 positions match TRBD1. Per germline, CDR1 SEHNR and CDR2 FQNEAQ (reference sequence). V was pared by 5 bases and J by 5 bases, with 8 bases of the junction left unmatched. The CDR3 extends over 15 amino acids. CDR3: CASSRRQGLDNEQFF. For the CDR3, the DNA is TGTGCCAGCAGCCGCCGACAGGGGTTAGACAATGAGCAGTTCTTC. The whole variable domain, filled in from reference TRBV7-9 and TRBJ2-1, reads DTGVSQNPRHKITKRGQNVTFRCDPISEHNRLYWYRQTLGQGPEFLTYFQNEAQLEKSRLLSDRFSAERPKGSFSTLEIQRTEQGDSAMYLCASSRRQGLDNEQFFGPGTRLTVL.

CDR3 region: CASSFSQGSYEQYF. The CDR3 DNA is TGCGCCAGCAGCTTTTCACAGGGCTCCTACGAGCAGTACTTC. The rearrangement uses TRBV5-1 and TRBJ2-7, with D perhaps TRBD1 (6 bases). Per germline, CDR1 SGHRS and CDR2 YFSETQ. This CDR3 has 14 residues. Trimming removed 2 bases at V and 0 bases at J, with 9 bases between. The whole variable domain, filled in from reference TRBV5-1 and TRBJ2-7, reads KAGVTQTPRYLIKTRGQQVTLSCSPISGHRSVSWYQQTPGQGLQFLFEYFSETQRNKGNFPGRFSGRQFSNSRSEMNVSTLELGDSALYLCASSFSQGSYEQYFGPGTRLTVT.

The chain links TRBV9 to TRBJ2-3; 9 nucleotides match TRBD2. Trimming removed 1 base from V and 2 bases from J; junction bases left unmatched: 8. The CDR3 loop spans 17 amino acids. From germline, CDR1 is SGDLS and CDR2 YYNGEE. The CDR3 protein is CASSVLGGRETTDTQYF. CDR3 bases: TGTGCCAGCAGCGTACTAGGCGGGAGGGAAACCACAGATACGCAGTATTTT.

CDR3 residues: CASSPGLAAYEQYF. DNA of the CDR3: TGTGCCAGCAGCCCGGGACTAGCGGCCTACGAGCAGTACTTC. V is TRBV5-6 and J is TRBJ2-7; the match to TRBD2 covers 11 bases. CDR3 size: 14 residues. Germline CDR1 reads SGHDT; CDR2 reads YYEEEE. V gave up 4 bases and J gave up 2 bases; unmatched junction bases: 2.

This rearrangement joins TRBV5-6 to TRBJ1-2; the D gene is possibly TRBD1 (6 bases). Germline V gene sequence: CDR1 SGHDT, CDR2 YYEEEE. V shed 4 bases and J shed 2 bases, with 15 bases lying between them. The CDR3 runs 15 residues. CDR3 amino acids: CASSLRIGQNYGYTF. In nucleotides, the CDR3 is TGTGCCAGCAGCCTGCGTATAGGACAGAACTATGGCTACACCTTC. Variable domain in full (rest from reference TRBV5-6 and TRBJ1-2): DAGVTQSPTHLIKTRGQQVTLRCSPKSGHDTVSWYQQALGQGPQFIFQYYEEEERQRGNFPDRFSGHQFPNYSSELNVNALLLGDSALYLCASSLRIGQNYGYTFGSGTRLTVV.

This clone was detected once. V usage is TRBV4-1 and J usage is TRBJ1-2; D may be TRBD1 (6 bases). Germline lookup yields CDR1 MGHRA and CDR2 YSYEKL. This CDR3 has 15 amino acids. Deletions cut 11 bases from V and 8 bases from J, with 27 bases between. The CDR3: CASRGFGGVTIGYTF. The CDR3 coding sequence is TGCGCCTCGAGGGGGTTTGGGGGAGTGACTATCGGCTACACCTTC.